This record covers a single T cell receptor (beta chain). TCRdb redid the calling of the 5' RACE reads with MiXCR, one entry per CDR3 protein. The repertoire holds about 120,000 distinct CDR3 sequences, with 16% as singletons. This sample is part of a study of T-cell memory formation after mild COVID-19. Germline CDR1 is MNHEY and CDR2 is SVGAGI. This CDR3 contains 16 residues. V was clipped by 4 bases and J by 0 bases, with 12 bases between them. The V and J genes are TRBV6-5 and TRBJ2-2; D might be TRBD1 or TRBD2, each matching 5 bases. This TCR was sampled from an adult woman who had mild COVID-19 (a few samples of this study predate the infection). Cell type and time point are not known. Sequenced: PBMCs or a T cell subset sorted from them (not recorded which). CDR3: CASSSGRTSNTGELFF. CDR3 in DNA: TGTGCCAGCAGTTCGGGACGGACGTCGAACACCGGGGAGCTGTTTTTT.